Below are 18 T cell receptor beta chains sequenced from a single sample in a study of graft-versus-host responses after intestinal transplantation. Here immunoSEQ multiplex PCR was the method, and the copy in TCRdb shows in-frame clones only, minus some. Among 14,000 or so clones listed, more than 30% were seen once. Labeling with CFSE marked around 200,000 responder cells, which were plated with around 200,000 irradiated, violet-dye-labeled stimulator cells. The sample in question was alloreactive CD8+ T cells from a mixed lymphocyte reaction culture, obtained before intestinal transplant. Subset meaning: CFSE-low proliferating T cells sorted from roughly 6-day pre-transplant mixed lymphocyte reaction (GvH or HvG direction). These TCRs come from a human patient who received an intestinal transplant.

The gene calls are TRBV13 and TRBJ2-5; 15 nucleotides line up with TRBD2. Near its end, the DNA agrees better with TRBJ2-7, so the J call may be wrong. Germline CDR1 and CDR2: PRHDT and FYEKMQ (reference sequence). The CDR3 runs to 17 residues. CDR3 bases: TGTGCCAGCAGCCCAAGAAGGACTAGCGGGAGGGCCCACGAGCAGTACTTC. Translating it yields CASSPRRTSGRAHEQYF.

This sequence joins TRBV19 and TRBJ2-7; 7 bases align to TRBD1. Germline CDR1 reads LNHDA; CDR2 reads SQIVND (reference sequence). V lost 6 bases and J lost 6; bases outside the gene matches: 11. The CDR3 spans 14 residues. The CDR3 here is CASSFRDSEGEQYF. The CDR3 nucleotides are TGTGCCAGTAGCTTCCGGGACAGCGAAGGCGAGCAGTACTTC.

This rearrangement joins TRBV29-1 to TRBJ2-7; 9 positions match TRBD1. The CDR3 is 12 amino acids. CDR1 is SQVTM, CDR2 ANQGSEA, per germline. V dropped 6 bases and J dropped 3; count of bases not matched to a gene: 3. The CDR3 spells CSVRDRDYEQYF. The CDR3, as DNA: TGCAGCGTCCGGGACAGGGACTACGAGCAGTACTTC.

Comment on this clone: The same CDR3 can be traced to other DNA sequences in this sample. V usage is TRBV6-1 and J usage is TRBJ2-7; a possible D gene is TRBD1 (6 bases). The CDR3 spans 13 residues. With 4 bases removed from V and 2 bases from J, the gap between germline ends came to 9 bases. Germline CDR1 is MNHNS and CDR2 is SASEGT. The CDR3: CASSARGPYEQYF. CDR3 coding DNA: TGTGCCAGCAGTGCCAGGGGCCCCTACGAGCAGTACTTC.

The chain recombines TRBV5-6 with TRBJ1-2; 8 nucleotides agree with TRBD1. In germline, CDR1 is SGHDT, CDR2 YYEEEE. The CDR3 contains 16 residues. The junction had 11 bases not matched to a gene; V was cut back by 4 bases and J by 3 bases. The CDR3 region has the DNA TGTGCCAGCAGCCAGACCCAGACAGGGGCGGACTATGGCTACACCTTC. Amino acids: CASSQTQTGADYGYTF.

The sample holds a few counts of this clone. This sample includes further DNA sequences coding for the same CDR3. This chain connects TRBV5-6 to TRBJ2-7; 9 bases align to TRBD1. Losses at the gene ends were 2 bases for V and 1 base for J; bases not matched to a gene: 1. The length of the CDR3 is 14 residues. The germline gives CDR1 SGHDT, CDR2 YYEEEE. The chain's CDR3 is CASSFGTGSYEQYF. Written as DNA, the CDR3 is TGTGCCAGCAGCTTTGGGACAGGGTCCTACGAGCAGTACTTC.

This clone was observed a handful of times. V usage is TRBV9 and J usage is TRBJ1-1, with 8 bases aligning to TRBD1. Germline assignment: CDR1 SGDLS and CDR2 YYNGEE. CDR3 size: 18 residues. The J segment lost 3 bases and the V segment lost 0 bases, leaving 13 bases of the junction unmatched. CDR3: CASSVEGRAGGGYTEAFF. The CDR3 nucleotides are TGTGCCAGCAGCGTAGAGGGGAGGGCAGGGGGCGGCTACACTGAAGCTTTCTTT.

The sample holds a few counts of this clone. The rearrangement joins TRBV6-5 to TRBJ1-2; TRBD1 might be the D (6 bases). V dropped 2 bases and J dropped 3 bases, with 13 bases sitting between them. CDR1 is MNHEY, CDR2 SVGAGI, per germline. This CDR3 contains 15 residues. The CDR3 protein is CASSYATGSDYGYTF. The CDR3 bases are TGTGCCAGCAGTTACGCGACAGGTTCTGACTATGGCTACACCTTC.

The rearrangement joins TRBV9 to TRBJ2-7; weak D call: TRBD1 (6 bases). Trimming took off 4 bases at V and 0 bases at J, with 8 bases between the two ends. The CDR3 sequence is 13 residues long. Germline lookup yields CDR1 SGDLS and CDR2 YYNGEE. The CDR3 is CASSQDSSYEQYF. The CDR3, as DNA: TGTGCCAGCAGCCAGGACAGCTCCTACGAGCAGTACTTC.

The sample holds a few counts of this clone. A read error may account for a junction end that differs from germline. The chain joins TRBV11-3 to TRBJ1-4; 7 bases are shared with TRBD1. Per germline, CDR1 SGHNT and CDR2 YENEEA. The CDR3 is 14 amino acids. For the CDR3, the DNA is TGTGCCAGCAGTTCCTACAGGGGCTGGCGAAAAACTGTTTTT. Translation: CASSSYRGWRKTVF. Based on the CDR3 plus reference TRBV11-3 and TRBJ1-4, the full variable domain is EAGVVQSPRYKIIEKKQPVAFWCNPISGHNTLYWYLQNLGQGPELLIRYENEEAVDDSQLPKDRFSAERLKGVDSTLKIQPAELGDSAVYLCASSSYRGWRKTVFGSGTQLSVL.

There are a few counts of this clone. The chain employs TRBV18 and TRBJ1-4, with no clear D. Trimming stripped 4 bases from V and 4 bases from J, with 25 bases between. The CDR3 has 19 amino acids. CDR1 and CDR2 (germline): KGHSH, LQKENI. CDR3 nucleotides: TGTGCCAGCTCACGAAACGTAATTCTTAGCGACCTTTTTAATGAAAAACTGTTTTTT. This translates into CASSRNVILSDLFNEKLFF.

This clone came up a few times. DNA for the CDR3: TGTGCCAGCAGCGTATACGACAGTCCCTCTGGAAACACCATATATTTT. As protein: CASSVYDSPSGNTIYF. The rearrangement joins TRBV9 to TRBJ1-3, with D possibly TRBD1 on 5 matching bases. Trimming took off 1 base at V and 0 bases at J, with 11 bases between the two ends. Germline V lookup: CDR1 SGDLS, CDR2 YYNGEE. The CDR3 is 16 residues long.

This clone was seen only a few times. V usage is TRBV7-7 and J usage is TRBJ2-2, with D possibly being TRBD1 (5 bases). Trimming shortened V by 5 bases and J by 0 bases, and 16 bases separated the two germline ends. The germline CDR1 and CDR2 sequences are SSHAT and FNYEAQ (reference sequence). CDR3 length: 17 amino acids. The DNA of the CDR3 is TGTGCCAGCAGCCCCGTTCTCAGGGCGGCGAACACCGGGGAGCTGTTTTTT. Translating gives CASSPVLRAANTGELFF.

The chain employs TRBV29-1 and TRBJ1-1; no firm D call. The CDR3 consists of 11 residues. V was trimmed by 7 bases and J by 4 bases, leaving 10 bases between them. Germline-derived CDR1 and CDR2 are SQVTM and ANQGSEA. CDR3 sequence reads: CSAWEGTEAFF. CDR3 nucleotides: TGCAGCGCTTGGGAGGGCACTGAAGCTTTCTTT.

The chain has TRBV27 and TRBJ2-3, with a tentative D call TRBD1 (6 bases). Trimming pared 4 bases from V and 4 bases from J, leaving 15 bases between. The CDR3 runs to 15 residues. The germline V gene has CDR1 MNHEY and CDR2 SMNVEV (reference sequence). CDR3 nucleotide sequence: TGTGCCAGCAGTTCGCAGGGGTTCCTCGCAGATACGCAGTATTTT. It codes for CASSSQGFLADTQYF.

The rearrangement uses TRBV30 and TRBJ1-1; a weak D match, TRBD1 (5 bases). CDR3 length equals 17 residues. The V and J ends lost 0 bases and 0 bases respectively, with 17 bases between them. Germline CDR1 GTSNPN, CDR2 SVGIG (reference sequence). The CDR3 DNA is TGTGCCTGGAGTGTTGCAGGGTTGGGACTCATGAACACTGAAGCTTTCTTT. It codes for CAWSVAGLGLMNTEAFF.

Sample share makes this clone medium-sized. The CDR3 is CASRAATDTQYF. In DNA, the CDR3 is TGTGCCAGCAGGGCCGCCACAGATACGCAGTATTTT. The V call is TRBV6-6, the J call TRBJ2-3; no definite D call. CDR1 and CDR2 from the germline V gene are MNHNY and SVGAGI (reference sequence). The CDR3 contains 12 residues. V dropped 6 bases and J dropped 2 bases, with 6 bases sitting between them.

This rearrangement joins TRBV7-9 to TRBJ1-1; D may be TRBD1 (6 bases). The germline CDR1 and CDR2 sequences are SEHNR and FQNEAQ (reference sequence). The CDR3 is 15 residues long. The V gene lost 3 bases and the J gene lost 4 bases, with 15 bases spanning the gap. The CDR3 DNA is TGTGCCAGCAGCTTGGAGGGGGAGGGGGTCACTGAAGCTTTCTTT. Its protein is CASSLEGEGVTEAFF.